This T cell receptor beta chain was identified in a study of neurological immune-mediated disorders. This clonotype has more than one count but fewer than ten. Per the germline V gene, CDR1 is LNHNV and CDR2 is YYDKDF (reference sequence). The CDR3 has 8 amino acids. TCRdb re-called the 5' RACE reads with MiXCR, one entry per CDR3 protein. The sample carries 46,000 or so distinct CDR3 sequences, about 9.4% recorded once. The TCR originated in a woman between 35 and 50 years old with HTLV-1-associated myelopathy (HAM/TSP). Sequencing was carried out using PBMCs. This rearrangement joins TRBV15 to TRBJ1-5; no definite D call. The CDR3 region has the DNA TGTAGCAATCAGCCCCAGCATTTT. Its protein is CSNQPQHF.